The source of this TCR beta chain is a study of cytomegalovirus exposure and HLA in healthy donors (dated by TCRdb to about 2017). Broadly, across the study: An earlier analysis of roughly 610 of the donors reported under 300 Gb of sequence data and 117 million unique TCR beta sequences obtained from roughly 170 million T cells. An early release covering about 600 HLA-typed donors comprised approximately 300 gigabases of sequencing data and around 80 million unique TCR sequences. Of the roughly 410 genotyped donors, approximately 80% were placed in the genetic ancestry cluster associated with self-reported Caucasian donors. The study aimed to test whether signatures of past pathogen exposure could be identified by cataloging public T cell receptors. The T cell repertoires of under 750 subjects were profiled by immunosequencing and related to cytomegalovirus serostatus. Besides the first cohort of roughly 660 subjects, a separate validation cohort made up of over 100 different subjects was used. To predict cytomegalovirus infection status, the study brought together high-throughput TCR immunosequencing, statistical association of individual TCRs with disease status, and machine learning. In a later analysis, previously published TCR beta repertoires from 550 to 750 donors were re-analyzed and high-resolution HLA genotyping was added so that TCR occurrence patterns could be studied. The later analysis used no new phenotypic data to find candidate immune exposures, relying instead on TCR beta sequences and their occurrence across donors. To decide whether each TCR beta V gene segment behaved as functional or pseudogenic, an earlier analysis of approximately 590 of the donors relied on high-throughput TCR beta sequencing. Donor age, sex, ethnicity and CMV serostatus were compiled alongside the repertoire data. In a later genetic analysis, genome-wide SNP genotypes for about 65% of the 666 donors were used, and that subset was treated as a discovery cohort. All discovery cohort repertoires had been generated using a single sequencing platform. HLA typing included class I and class II loci at four-digit resolution. The number of donors typed differed by locus, with roughly 620-630 for A, B, C, DRB1 and DQB1, more than 500 for DQA1, over 600 for DPA1, and some 440 for DPB1. Roughly 5 DR-DQ haplotypes were handled as single units for association and clustering, since linkage in the cohort was strong. On average, roughly 250,000 unique TCR beta nucleotide sequences were sequenced per donor among about 400 genotyped donors of the cohort, with around 19% of those sequences being non-productive. Findings and caveats that apply to the study as a whole: The study gave a list of under 200 TCR beta chains associated with cytomegalovirus. Presence/absence analyses assumed roughly uniform sequencing depth across donors, an assumption that may not hold. In a later genetic analysis, a missense DCLRE1C variant was associated with V-gene and J-gene trimming of TCR beta chains, and the association was replicated in an independent cohort. A later analysis found that TCR association rates varied across HLA loci, with DRB1 alleles showing the most associated TCRs and HLA-C alleles the fewest. A later genetic analysis reported fewer N-insertions in productive TCRs among donors in an Asian-associated ancestry cluster than the roughly 700-donor mean. A cluster of highly shared sequence variants was judged likely to be a technical artifact of the sequencing pipeline. Because HLA typing was unavailable for some donors at each locus, only the typed subset was used in association tests. Most TCR sequences were seen in very few donors, while some public TCRs were found in many individuals. Correlated functional status among segregating V segments might be attributable to linkage disequilibrium, but an unknown experimental factor could not be ruled out. Most CMV-associated TCR beta chains appeared to be HLA-restricted in a later analysis, and the HLA associations seemed to be driven largely by CMV exposure. Seventeen rarely observed V segments, including chromosome 9 orphons, were excluded from the earlier analysis of approximately 500 of the donors because counts were too low. At a false discovery rate of 0.05, a later analysis linked some 18,000 TCR beta sequences to specific HLA alleles. Only TCR beta chains were sequenced in this cohort, and the absence of alpha or paired-chain data limited detectable features. The classifier was reported to diagnose cytomegalovirus status with high specificity and sensitivity in both the original cohort and the validation cohort. Immune exposure information for the cohort was limited to CMV serostatus. A further reported finding was that TCR beta sequences accurately predicted the HLA-A and HLA-B alleles for most subjects in the first cohort. Assigning TCR associations to individual alleles was difficult when HLA alleles, especially DR and DQ, strongly co-occurred. In an earlier analysis of 587 of the donors, most TCR beta V segments were observed in productive rearrangements about 87% or about 30% of the time, broadly matching IMGT annotations. A later analysis reported that several top co-occurrence clusters appeared linked to parvovirus B19, influenza, CMV and Epstein-Barr virus. Compared with equally common non-associated chains, HLA-associated TCR beta chains in a later analysis were more clonally expanded and had lower generation probabilities. The authors suggested that the approach could potentially be extended to other disease states and immunological phenotypes. In vitro tests confirmed that a few of the cytomegalovirus-associated TCR beta chains recognize cytomegalovirus antigens.

To note about this clone: There is no known antigen for this receptor.

Libraries were built with the immunoSEQ multiplex PCR assay. For the multiplex PCR, a mixture combining 60 forward primers for TCR Vbeta segments and 13 reverse primers for TCR Jbeta segments was used. Amplification of the CDR3 region of rearranged TCR beta genes was performed with a multiplex PCR assay on genomic DNA. On the Illumina HiSeq System, the amplified TCR beta libraries were sequenced as 87-base-pair reads. Under the source paper's analysis protocol: In a later analysis, 80 million or so unique TCR beta chains were counted across the 500 to 850 repertoires, and roughly 11 million of these chains were shared by at least two donors. Raw reads were error-corrected and collapsed into unique sequences with a nearest-neighbor algorithm that merged closely related sequences to remove PCR and sequencing errors. Alignment of CDR3 sequences to IMGT reference sequences was used to assign V, D and J gene segments. Each retained sequence needed at least a six-nucleotide match to both a V gene segment and a J gene segment. A rearrangement counted as productive if the CDR3 had no stop codons and remained in frame with V and J, and every other rearrangement counted as non-productive. Following IMGT convention, CDR3 was defined as the stretch from the second conserved V-encoded cysteine up to the conserved J-encoded phenylalanine. The earlier analysis of 500 to 750 of the donors excluded any sequence lacking an unambiguous match to a single V gene segment. An earlier analysis of a few hundred of the donors called V segments functional above 56.7% productive rearrangements and segregating when the between-donor standard deviation exceeded 5%. A statistical classification framework was developed to diagnose cytomegalovirus status using the catalog of TCR beta chain sequences. V and J gene assignment, in a later analysis, came from comparing TCR nucleotide sequences with IMGT/GENE-DB human TR gene sequences. In a later analysis, CDR3 sequences and most-parsimonious VDJ recombination scenarios were assigned using the TCRdist pipeline. In a later analysis, every TCR beta chain was defined by the combination of its CDR3 amino acid sequence and its V-gene family, and reads without a unique V-gene family were dropped. As a way to deal with suspected cross-contamination and a sequencing artifact, a later analysis dropped 640 or so nucleotide sequences that were highly shared and had low generation probability. A later analysis calculated a clonal expansion index for each public chain from normalized within-repertoire ranks of inferred template counts. Generation probabilities in a later analysis came from a VDJ recombination model fitted to out-of-frame rearrangements, and those results were checked against IGoR. In a later analysis, TCR-TCR, TCR-HLA and TCR-CMV co-occurrence was scored with hypergeometric tests, and a repertoire-size bias correction was applied to TCR pairs. A later analysis estimated false discovery rates by permuting HLA or CMV assignments 20 times. In a later analysis, co-occurring TCRs were grouped using DBSCAN, with TCRdist sequence similarity added in when clustering inside HLA-allele-positive subsets. Co-occurrence clustering excluded repertoires with fewer than 30,000 or more than 120,000 public chains, plus five with anomalous nucleotide sharing. TCRdb took this table from immuneACCESS and kept in-frame rearrangements with V and J called. Such tables lack part of the clones; where checked against another copy, unresolved V genes explain under half of the gap, and the rest is unexplained. The DNA was the basis for D and trimming; V, J and clone size are from that table. This sample's clone table shows more than 85,000 clones. The biggest ten clones account for 5.5% of the sample.

The cohort consisted of approximately 670 healthy bone marrow donors. All cohort members were sampled while nominally healthy, although unrecorded immune exposures were likely present. The donor tested CMV seropositive and was one of the 289 seropositive cohort members. Each donor provided a peripheral blood sample, and peripheral blood mononuclear cells were used for TCR beta sequencing. The Qiagen DNeasy Blood Extraction Kit was used to extract genomic DNA from the blood cell samples. The receptor was derived from a girl aged 5-17 years in good health and CMV-seropositive. Sequences were obtained from PBMCs.

The CDR3 reads as follows: CASSLGQGYTDTQYF. The base sequence is TGTGCCAGCAGCTTGGGACAGGGGTATACAGATACGCAGTATTTT. The receptor chain draws on TRBV11-3 and TRBJ2-3; 10 middle bases align to TRBD1. Based on the germline V gene, the CDR1 and CDR2 sequences are SGHNT and YENEEA. There are 15 amino acids in the CDR3, from cysteine to phenylalanine inclusive. The only DNA kept is the CDR3, 45 bases in frame from the first base. Trimming accounts for 3 bases at V and 3 bases at J, while the number of junction bases matched to no gene is 3.